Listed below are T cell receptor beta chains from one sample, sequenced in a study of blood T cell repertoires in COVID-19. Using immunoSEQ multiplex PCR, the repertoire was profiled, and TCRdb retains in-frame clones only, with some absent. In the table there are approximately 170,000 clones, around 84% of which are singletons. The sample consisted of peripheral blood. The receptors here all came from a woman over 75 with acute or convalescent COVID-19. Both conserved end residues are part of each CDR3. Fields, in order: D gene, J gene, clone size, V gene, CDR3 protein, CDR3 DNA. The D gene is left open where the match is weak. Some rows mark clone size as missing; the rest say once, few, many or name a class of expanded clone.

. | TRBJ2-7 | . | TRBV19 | CASSIGGRNYEQYF | TGTGCCAGTAGTATAGGGGGCAGGAACTACGAGCAGTACTTC
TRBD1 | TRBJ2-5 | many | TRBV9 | CASSVGQGRETQYF | TGTGCCAGCAGCGTAGGACAGGGGCGAGAGACCCAGTACTTC
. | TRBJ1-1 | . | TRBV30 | CAWSRQGFEAFF | TGTGCCTGGAGTAGGCAGGGATTTGAAGCTTTCTTT
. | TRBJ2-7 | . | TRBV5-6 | CASIRQGPSYEQYF | TGTGCCAGCATCAGGCAGGGGCCCTCCTACGAGCAGTACTTC
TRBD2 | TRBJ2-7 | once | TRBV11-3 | CASSQGPTSGLYEQYF | TGTGCCAGCAGCCAAGGCCCGACTAGCGGACTCTACGAGCAGTACTTC
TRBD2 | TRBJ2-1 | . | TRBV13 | CASSLETSGNYEQFF | TGTGCCAGCAGCTTAGAAACTAGCGGGAATTATGAGCAGTTCTTC
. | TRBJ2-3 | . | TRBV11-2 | CASSFNTQYF | TGTGCCAGCAGCTTTAATACGCAGTATTTT
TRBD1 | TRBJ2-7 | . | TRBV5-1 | CASSRSGTGPNEQYF | TGCGCCAGCAGCCGCTCCGGGACAGGGCCTAACGAGCAGTACTTC
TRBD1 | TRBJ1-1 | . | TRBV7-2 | CASSLATGGDTEAFF | TGTGCCAGCAGCTTAGCGACAGGGGGGGACACTGAAGCTTTCTTT
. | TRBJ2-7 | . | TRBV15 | CATAPQPGGSYEQYF | TGTGCCACCGCCCCCCAGCCGGGGGGCAGCTACGAGCAGTACTTC
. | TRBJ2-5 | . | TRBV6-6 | CASSYIEGISLETQYF | TGTGCCAGCAGTTACATTGAGGGAATCTCCCTAGAGACCCAGTACTTC
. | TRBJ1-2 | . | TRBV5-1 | CASSLGGGNYGYTF | TGCGCCAGCAGCTTGGGCGGGGGGAACTATGGCTACACCTTC
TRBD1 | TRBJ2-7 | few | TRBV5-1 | CASSNRDRGYEQYF | TGCGCCAGCAGCAACCGGGACAGGGGCTACGAGCAGTACTTC
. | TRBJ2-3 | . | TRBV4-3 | CASSQDLLGADTQYF | TGCGCCAGCAGCCAAGATCTATTGGGCGCAGATACGCAGTATTTT
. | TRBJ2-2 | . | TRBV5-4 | CASSSLDSSRTGELFF | TGTGCCAGCAGCTCCTTGGACTCCTCGAGGACCGGGGAGCTGTTTTTT
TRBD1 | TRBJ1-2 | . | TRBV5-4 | CASSLAIRDRVNFNYGYTF | TGTGCCAGCAGCTTGGCCATAAGGGACAGGGTAAACTTTAACTATGGCTACACCTTC
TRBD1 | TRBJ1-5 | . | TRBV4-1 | CASSLTTGQGARGPQHF | TGCGCCAGCAGCCTCACAACGGGACAGGGGGCGAGAGGGCCCCAGCATTTT
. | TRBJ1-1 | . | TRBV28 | CASSTPTGNAEAFF | TGTGCCAGCAGTACCCCAACAGGGAACGCTGAAGCTTTCTTT
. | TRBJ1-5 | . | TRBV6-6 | CASSSVGGSNQPQHF | TGTGCCAGCAGTTCCGTCGGGGGGAGCAATCAGCCCCAGCATTTT
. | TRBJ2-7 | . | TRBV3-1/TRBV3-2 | CASSQGGGASEQYF | TGTGCCAGCAGCCAAGGAGGGGGGGCCTCCGAGCAGTACTTC
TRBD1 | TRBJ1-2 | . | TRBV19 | CASSIEVTGDYGYTF | TGTGCCAGTAGTATAGAGGTGACAGGGGACTATGGCTACACCTTC
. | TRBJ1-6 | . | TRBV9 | CASSPEYRVVGSPLHF | TGTGCCAGCAGCCCCGAATACAGGGTTGTTGGCTCACCCCTCCACTTT
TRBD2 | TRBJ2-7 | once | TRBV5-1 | CASSSRAGLGFVRYEQYF | TGCGCCAGCAGCTCCCGAGCGGGATTGGGTTTTGTCAGATACGAGCAGTACTTC
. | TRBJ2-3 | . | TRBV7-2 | CASSFSSPDTQYF | TGTGCCAGCAGCTTTTCTTCCCCAGATACGCAGTATTTT
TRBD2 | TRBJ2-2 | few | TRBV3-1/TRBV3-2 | CASRRLAGGNTGELFF | TGTGCCAGCAGGCGACTAGCGGGTGGGAACACCGGGGAGCTGTTTTTT
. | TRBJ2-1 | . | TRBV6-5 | CASSYSYEQFF | TGTGCCAGCAGTTACAGCTATGAGCAGTTCTTC
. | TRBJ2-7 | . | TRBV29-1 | CSVAVFDEQYF | TGCAGCGTTGCAGTATTTGACGAGCAGTACTTC
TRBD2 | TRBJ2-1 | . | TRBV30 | CAWSRKTSAYNEQFF | TGTGCCTGGAGTAGAAAGACTAGCGCGTACAATGAGCAGTTCTTC
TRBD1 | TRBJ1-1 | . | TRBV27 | CASRPVRTGVSEAFF | TGTGCCAGCAGACCAGTCCGAACAGGGGTCTCTGAAGCTTTCTTT
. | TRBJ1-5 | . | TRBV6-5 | CASNPQGGQPQHF | TGTGCCAGCAACCCACAGGGTGGGCAGCCCCAGCATTTT
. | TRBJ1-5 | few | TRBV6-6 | CASSTEPNIYQPQHF | TGTGCCAGCAGTACAGAACCAAACATTTATCAGCCCCAGCATTTT
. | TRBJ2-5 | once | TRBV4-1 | CASSQKPGMETQYF | TGCGCCAGCAGCCAAAAGCCGGGGATGGAGACCCAGTACTTC
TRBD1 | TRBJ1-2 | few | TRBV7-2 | CASSHRQGVGYTF | TGTGCCAGCAGCCACCGACAGGGAGTTGGCTACACCTTC
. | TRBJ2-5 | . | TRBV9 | CASSVGPGVGETQYF | TGTGCCAGCAGCGTAGGTCCAGGGGTGGGAGAGACCCAGTACTTC
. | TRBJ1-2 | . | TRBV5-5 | CASTETLYGYTF | TGTGCCAGCACCGAAACTCTCTATGGCTACACCTTC
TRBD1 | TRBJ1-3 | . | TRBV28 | CASRQGASGNTIYF | TGTGCCAGCAGGCAGGGGGCATCTGGAAACACCATATATTTT
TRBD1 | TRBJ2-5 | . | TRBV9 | CASSLGQGNQETQYF | TGTGCCAGCAGCCTAGGACAGGGTAACCAAGAGACCCAGTACTTC
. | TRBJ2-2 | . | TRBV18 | CASSPQSPANTGELFF | TGTGCCAGCTCACCACAGAGCCCCGCGAACACCGGGGAGCTGTTTTTT
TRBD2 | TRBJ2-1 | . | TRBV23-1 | CASSQSRLAGRYNEQFF | TGCGCCAGCAGTCAATCGAGGCTAGCGGGCCGCTACAATGAGCAGTTCTTC
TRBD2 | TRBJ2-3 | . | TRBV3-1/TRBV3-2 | CASSQGLAETDTQYF | TGTGCCAGCAGCCAAGGGCTAGCGGAAACAGATACGCAGTATTTT
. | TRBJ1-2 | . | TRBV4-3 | CASSQPTGPNYGYTF | TGCGCCAGCAGCCAACCGACAGGTCCTAACTATGGCTACACCTTC
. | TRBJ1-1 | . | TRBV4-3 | CASSQAPSNTEAFF | TGCGCCAGCAGCCAAGCTCCTTCCAACACTGAAGCTTTCTTT
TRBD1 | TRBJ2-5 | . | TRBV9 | CASSARTGGGETQYF | TGTGCCAGCAGCGCCCGCACAGGGGGCGGTGAGACCCAGTACTTC
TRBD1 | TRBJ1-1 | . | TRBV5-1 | CASSLADRGRTEAFF | TGCGCCAGCAGCTTGGCTGACAGGGGCCGCACTGAAGCTTTCTTT
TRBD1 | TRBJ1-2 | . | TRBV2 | CASNRDRNYGYTF | TGTGCCAGCAACAGGGACAGGAACTATGGCTACACCTTC
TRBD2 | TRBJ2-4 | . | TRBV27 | CASSTFLGLAGGRGVKNIQYF | TGTGCCAGCAGTACCTTCCTCGGACTAGCGGGGGGGCGTGGGGTCAAAAACATTCAGTACTTC
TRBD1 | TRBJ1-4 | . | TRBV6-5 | CASSSFGTASNEKLFF | TGTGCCAGCAGTTCCTTTGGGACAGCCTCTAATGAAAAACTGTTTTTT
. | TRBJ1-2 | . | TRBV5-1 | CASQDTNYGYTF | TGCGCCAGTCAGGACACAAACTATGGCTACACCTTC
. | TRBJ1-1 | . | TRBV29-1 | CSVELGANEAFF | TGCAGCGTTGAATTGGGGGCTAATGAAGCTTTCTTT
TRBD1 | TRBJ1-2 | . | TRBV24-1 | CATSEGTGPGTGVYTLIGYTF | TGTGCCACCAGTGAAGGCACGGGGCCCGGGACAGGGGTTTATACACTGATCGGCTACACCTTC
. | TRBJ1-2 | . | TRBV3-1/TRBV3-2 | CASSQERLLSGYTF | TGTGCCAGCAGCCAAGAACGACTATTAAGTGGCTACACCTTC